This T cell receptor beta chain derives from a study of OX40 agonist ivuxolimab in advanced cancers. In germline, CDR1 is LNHDA, CDR2 SQIVND (reference sequence). CDR3 size: 16 residues. The V and J ends lost 3 bases and 2 bases, in that order; junction bases with no gene match: 5. TCRdb's copy holds only in-frame clones and misses some; the assay was immunoSEQ multiplex PCR. Of tens of thousands of clones in the sample, roughly nine tenths are singletons; the top ten hold roughly 0.64%. This clonotype was obtained from an adult with an advanced solid tumor such as melanoma, head and neck, liver or kidney cancer. This sample comprised CD4+ or CD8+ T cells sorted from blood, obtained in a trial of the OX40 agonist ivuxolimab. The chain joins TRBV19 to TRBJ2-7, with 12 bases that match TRBD1. The CDR3: CASSIAGTGGAYEQYF. CDR3 sequence (DNA): TGTGCCAGTAGTATCGCCGGGACAGGGGGCGCCTACGAGCAGTACTTC.